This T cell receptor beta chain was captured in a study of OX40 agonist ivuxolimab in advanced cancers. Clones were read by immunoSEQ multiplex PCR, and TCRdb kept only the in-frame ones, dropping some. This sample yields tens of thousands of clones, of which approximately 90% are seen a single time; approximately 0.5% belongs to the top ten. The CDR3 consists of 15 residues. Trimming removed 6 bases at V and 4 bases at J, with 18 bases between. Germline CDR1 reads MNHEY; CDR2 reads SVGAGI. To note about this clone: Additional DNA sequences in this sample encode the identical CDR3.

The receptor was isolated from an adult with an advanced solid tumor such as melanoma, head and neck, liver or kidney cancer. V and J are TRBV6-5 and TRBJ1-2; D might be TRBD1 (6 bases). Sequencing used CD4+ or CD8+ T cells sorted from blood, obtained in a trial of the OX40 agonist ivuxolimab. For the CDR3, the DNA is TGTGCCAGCAGAAACACAGGGATCGGAAGCTATGGCTACACCTTC. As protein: CASRNTGIGSYGYTF.